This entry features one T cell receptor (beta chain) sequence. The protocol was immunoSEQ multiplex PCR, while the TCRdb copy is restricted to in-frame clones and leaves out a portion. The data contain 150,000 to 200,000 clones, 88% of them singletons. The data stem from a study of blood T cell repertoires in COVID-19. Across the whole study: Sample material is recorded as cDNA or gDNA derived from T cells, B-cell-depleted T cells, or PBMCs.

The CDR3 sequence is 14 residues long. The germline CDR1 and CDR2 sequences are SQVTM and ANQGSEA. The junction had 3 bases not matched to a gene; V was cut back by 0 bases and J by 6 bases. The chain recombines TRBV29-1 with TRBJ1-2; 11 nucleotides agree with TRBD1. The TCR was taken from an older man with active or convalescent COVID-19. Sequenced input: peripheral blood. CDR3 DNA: TGCAGCGTTGAAGAGACGGACAGGGGGCATGGCTACACCTTC. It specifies CSVEETDRGHGYTF.